Given below is one T cell receptor (beta chain) in context. These data come from a study of technical replicates of blood from a handful of donors. Germline V gene sequence: CDR1 MNHEY, CDR2 SMNVEV (reference sequence). CDR3 size: 14 residues. Trimming pared 3 bases from V and 2 bases from J, leaving 8 bases between. Here immunoSEQ multiplex PCR was the method, and the copy in TCRdb shows in-frame clones only, minus some. The sample contains around 80,000 clones, about 88% of which appear only once. The gene calls are TRBV27 and TRBJ2-1, with a weak D call TRBD2 (6 bases). The sequencing input was T cells isolated from PBMCs. This receptor was taken from a human donor in good health. The CDR3 DNA reads TGTGCCAGCAGTTTCGCGGGACCCTACAATGAGCAGTTCTTC. Amino acid sequence: CASSFAGPYNEQFF.